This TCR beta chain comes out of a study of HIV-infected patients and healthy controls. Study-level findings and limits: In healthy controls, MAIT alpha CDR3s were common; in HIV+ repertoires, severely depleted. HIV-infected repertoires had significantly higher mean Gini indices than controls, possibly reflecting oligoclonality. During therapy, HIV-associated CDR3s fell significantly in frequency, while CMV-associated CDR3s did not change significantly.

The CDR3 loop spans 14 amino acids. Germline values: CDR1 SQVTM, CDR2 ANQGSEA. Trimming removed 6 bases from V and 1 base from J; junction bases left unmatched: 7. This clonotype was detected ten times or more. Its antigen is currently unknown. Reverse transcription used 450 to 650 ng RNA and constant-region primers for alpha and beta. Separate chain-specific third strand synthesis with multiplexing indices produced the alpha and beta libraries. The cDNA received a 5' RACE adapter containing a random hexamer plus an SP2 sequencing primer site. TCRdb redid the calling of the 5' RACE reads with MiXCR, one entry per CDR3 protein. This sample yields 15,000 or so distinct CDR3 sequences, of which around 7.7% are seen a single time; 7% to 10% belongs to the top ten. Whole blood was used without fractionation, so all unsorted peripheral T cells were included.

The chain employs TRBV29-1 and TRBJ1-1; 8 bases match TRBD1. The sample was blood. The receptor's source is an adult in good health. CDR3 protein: CSVSFQGANTEAFF. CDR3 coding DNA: TGCAGCGTCTCATTCCAGGGGGCGAACACTGAAGCTTTCTTT.